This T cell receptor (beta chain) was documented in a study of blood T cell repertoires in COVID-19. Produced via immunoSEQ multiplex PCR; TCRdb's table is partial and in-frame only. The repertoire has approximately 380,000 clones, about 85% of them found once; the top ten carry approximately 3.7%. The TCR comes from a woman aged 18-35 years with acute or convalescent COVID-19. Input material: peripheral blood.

CDR3 DNA sequence: TGTGCCAGCAGCCCGGACTTATCCTATGGCTACACCTTC. This codes for CASSPDLSYGYTF. The chain recombines TRBV11-2 with TRBJ1-2; no firm D call. There are 13 residues in the CDR3. Trimming took 5 bases from V and 4 from J, leaving 11 bases between them. The germline V gene encodes CDR1 SGHAT and CDR2 FQNNGV.